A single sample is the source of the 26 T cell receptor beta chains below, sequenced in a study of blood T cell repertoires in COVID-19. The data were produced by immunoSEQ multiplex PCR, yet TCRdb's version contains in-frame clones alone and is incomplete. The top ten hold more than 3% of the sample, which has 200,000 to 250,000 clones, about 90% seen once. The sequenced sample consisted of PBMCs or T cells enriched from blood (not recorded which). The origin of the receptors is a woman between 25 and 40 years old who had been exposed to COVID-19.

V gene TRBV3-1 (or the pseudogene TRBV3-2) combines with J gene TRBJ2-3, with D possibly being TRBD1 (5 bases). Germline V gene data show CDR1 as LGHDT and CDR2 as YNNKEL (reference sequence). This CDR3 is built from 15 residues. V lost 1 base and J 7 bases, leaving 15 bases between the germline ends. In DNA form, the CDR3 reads TGTGCCAGCAGCCAAGTTTCAGGGTTTACCTATACGCAGTATTTT. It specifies CASSQVSGFTYTQYF.

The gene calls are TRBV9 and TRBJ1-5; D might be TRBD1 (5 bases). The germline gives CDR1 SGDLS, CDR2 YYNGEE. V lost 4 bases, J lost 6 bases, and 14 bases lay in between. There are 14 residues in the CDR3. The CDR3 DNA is TGTGCCAGCAGCACAACGGGGGGGACTCAGCCCCAGCATTTT. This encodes CASSTTGGTQPQHF.

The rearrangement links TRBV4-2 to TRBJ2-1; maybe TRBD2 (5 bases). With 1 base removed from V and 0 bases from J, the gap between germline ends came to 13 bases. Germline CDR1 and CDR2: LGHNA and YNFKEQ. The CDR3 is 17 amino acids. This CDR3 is CASSQVDGESSYNEQFF. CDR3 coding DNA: TGTGCCAGCAGCCAAGTTGACGGGGAGAGCTCCTACAATGAGCAGTTCTTC.

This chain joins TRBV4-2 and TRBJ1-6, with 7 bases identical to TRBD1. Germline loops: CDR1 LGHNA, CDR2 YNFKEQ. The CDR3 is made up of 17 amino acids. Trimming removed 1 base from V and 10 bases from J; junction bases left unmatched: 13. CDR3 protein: CASSQGQPQGVKSPLHF. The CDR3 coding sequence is TGTGCCAGCAGCCAAGGGCAACCGCAGGGGGTGAAATCACCCCTCCACTTT.

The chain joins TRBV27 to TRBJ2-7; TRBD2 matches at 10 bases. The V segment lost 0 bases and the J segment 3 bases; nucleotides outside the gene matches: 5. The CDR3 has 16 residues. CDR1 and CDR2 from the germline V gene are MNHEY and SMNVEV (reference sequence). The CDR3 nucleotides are TGTGCCAGCAGTTTATCTGAAAGCGGGAGGGACTACGAGCAGTACTTC. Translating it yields CASSLSESGRDYEQYF.

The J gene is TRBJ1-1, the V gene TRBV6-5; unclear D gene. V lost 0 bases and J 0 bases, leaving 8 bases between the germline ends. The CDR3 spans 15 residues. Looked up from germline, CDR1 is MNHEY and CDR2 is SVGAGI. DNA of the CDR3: TGTGCCAGCAGTTACTCGCCAGACTTGAACACTGAAGCTTTCTTT. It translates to CASSYSPDLNTEAFF.

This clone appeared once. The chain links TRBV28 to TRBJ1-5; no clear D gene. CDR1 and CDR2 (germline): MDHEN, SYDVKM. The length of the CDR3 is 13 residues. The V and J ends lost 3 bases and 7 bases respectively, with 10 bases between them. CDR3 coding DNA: TGTGCCAGCAGTTTTAGCACCTCACAGCCCCAGCATTTT. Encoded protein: CASSFSTSQPQHF.

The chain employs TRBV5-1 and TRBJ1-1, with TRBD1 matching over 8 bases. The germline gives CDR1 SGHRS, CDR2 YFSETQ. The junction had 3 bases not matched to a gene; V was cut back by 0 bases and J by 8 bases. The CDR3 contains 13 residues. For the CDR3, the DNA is TGCGCCAGCAGCTTGGAGGGACAGGCAGAAGCTTTCTTT. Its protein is CASSLEGQAEAFF.

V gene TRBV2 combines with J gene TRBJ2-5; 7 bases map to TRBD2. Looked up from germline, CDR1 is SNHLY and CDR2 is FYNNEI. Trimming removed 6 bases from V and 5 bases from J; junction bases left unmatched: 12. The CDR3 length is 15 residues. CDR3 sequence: CASRLYPSGVETQYF. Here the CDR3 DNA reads TGTGCCAGCAGGCTCTACCCTAGCGGCGTGGAGACCCAGTACTTC.

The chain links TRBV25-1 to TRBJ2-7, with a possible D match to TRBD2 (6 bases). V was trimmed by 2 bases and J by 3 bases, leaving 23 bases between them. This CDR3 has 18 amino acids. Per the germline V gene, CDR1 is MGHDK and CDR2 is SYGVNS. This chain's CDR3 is CASSENPGLAWCFYEQYF. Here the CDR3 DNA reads TGTGCCAGCAGTGAAAACCCGGGACTGGCATGGTGTTTCTACGAGCAGTACTTC.

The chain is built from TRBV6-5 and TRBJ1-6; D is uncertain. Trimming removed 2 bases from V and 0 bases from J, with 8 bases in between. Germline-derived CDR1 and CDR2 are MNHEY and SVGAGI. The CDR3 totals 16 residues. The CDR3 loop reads CASSYAGRSYNSPLHF. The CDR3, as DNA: TGTGCCAGCAGTTACGCAGGCCGCTCCTATAATTCACCCCTCCACTTT.

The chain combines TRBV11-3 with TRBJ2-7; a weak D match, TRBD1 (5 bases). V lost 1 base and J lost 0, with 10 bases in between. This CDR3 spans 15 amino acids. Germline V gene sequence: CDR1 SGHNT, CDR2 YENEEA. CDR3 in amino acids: CASSLGQGYSYEQYF. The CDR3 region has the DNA TGTGCCAGCAGCTTAGGTCAGGGATACTCCTACGAGCAGTACTTC. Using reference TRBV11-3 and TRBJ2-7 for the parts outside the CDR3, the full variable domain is EAGVVQSPRYKIIEKKQPVAFWCNPISGHNTLYWYLQNLGQGPELLIRYENEEAVDDSQLPKDRFSAERLKGVDSTLKIQPAELGDSAVYLCASSLGQGYSYEQYFGPGTRLTVT.

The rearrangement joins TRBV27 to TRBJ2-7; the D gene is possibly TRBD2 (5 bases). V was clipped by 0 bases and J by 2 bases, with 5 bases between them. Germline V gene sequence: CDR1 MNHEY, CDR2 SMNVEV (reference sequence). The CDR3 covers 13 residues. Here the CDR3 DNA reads TGTGCCAGCAGTTTATCGAGGGCCTACGAGCAGTACTTC. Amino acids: CASSLSRAYEQYF.

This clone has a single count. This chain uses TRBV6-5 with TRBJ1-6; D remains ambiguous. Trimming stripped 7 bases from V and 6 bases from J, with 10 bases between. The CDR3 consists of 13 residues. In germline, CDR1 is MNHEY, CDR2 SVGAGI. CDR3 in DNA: TGTGCCAGCACCCGCGGGCTTAATTCACCCCTCCACTTT. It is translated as CASTRGLNSPLHF.

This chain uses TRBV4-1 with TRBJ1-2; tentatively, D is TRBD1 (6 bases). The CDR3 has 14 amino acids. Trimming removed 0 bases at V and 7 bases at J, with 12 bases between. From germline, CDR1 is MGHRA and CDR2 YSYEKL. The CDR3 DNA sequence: TGCGCCAGCAGCCAAGAAGTCAGGGGAAGTGGCTACACCTTC. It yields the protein CASSQEVRGSGYTF.

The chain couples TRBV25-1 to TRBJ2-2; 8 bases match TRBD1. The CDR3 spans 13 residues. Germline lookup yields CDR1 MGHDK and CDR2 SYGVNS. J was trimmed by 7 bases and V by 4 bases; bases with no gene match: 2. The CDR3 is CASSGQGNGELFF. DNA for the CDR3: TGTGCCAGCAGTGGACAGGGGAACGGGGAGCTGTTTTTT.

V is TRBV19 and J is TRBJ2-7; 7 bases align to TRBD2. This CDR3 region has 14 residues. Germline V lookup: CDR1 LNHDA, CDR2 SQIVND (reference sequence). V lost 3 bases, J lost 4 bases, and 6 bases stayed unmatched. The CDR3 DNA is TGTGCCAGTAGTATCAGCGGGATGGGGTACGAGCAGTACTTC. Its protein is CASSISGMGYEQYF.

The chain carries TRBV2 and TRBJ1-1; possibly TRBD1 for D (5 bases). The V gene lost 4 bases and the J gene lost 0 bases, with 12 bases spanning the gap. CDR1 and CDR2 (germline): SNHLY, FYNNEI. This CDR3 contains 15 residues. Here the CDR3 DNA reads TGTGCCAGCAGTGGTCCCCCGGGGGTGAACACTGAAGCTTTCTTT. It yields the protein CASSGPPGVNTEAFF.

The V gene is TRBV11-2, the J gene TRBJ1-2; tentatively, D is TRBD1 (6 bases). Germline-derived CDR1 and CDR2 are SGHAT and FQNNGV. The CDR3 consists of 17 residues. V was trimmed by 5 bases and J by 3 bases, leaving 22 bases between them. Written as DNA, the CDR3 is TGTGCCAGCAGCCCACTAACAATCGAACAGGGATACTATGGCTACACCTTC. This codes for CASSPLTIEQGYYGYTF.

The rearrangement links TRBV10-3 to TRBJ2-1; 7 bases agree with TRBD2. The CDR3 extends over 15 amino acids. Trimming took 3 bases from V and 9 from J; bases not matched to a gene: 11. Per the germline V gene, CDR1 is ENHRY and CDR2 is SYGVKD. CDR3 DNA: TGTGCCATCAGTGAAAGCGGGGACGGGCCTGGTGAGCAGTTCTTC. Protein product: CAISESGDGPGEQFF.

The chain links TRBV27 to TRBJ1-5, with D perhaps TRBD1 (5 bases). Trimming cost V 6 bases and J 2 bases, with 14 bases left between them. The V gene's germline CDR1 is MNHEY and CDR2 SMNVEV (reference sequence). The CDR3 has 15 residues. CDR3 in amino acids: CASRKQVGGNQPQHF. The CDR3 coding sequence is TGTGCCAGCAGGAAACAGGTGGGCGGCAATCAGCCCCAGCATTTT.

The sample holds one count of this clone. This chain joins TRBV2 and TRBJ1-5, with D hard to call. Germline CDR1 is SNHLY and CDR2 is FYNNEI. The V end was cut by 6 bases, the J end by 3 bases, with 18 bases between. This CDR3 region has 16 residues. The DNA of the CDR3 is TGTGCCAGCAGGATGGAGTTCGGGAAATTCAATCAGCCCCAGCATTTT. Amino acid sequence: CASRMEFGKFNQPQHF. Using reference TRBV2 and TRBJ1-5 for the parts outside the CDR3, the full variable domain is EPEVTQTPSHQVTQMGQEVILRCVPISNHLYFYWYRQILGQKVEFLVSFYNNEISEKSEIFDDQFSVERPDGSNFTLKIRSTKLEDSAMYFCASRMEFGKFNQPQHFGDGTRLSIL.

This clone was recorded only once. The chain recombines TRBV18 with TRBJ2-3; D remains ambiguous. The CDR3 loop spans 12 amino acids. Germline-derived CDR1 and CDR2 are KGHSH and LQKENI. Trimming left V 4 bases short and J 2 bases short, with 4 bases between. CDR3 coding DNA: TGTGCCAGCTCACTCAACACAGATACGCAGTATTTT. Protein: CASSLNTDTQYF. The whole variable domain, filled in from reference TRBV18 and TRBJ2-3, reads NAGVMQNPRHLVRRRGQEARLRCSPMKGHSHVYWYRQLPEEGLKFMVYLQKENIIDESGMPKERFSAEFPKEGPSILRIQQVVRGDSAAYFCASSLNTDTQYFGPGTRLTVL.

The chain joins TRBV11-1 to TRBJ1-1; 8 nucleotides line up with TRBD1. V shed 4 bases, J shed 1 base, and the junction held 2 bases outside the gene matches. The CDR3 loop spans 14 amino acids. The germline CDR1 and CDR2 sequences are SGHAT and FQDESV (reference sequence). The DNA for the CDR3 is TGTGCCAGCAGCTCCACAGGGGGGAACACTGAAGCTTTCTTT. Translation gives CASSSTGGNTEAFF.

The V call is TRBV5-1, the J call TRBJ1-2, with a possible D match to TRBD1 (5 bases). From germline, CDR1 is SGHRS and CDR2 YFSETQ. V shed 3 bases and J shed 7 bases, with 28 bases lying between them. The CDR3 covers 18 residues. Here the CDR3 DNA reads TGCGCCAGCAGCTCCCGGTCGACGCCGGGACTTCCCTCCGTTGGCTACACCTTC. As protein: CASSSRSTPGLPSVGYTF.

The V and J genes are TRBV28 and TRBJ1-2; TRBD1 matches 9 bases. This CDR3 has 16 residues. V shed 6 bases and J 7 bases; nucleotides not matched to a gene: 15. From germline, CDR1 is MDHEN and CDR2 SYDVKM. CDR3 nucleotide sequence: TGTGCCAGCAGGTCACAGGGGGCAAGTTTCCTTTCTGGCTACACCTTC. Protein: CASRSQGASFLSGYTF.